A selection of T cell receptor beta chains follows, all from one sample in a study of T cells in Graves' hyperthyroidism and ophthalmopathy. Each CDR3 protein is one row after TCRdb ran MiXCR on the multiplex PCR reads. The table includes around 580,000 distinct CDR3 sequences, 16% detected once. Input material: blood. These receptors came from a woman aged 18-29 years with Graves' hyperthyroidism. CDR3s include the opening cysteine and the closing phenylalanine or tryptophan. The D gene is left open where the match is weak. Part of the rows lack a size; the others show once, few, many or a class for expanded clones.

TRBD1	few	TRBJ2-7	TRBV5-1	15	TGCGCCAGCAGCCTAGGGACAGGGATGGCCCACGAGCAGTACTTC	CASSLGTGMAHEQYF
-	few	TRBJ1-1	TRBV4-3	15	TGCGCCAGCAGCCAAGATGTTGGAGGATTGGCTGAAGCTTTCTTT	CASSQDVGGLAEAFF
TRBD2	many	TRBJ2-7	TRBV7-8	15	TGTGCCAGCAGCTTACTGGGCGGGAGCGCCTACGAGCAGTACTTC	CASSLLGGSAYEQYF
TRBD1	-	TRBJ2-2	TRBV9	19	TGTGCCAGCAGCGTCTCCGGGACAGGGCAGAAGGGTAACACCGGGGAGCTGTTTTTT	CASSVSGTGQKGNTGELFF
-	many	TRBJ1-1	TRBV18	14	TGTGCCAGCTCACCATCCAGCCTGAACACTGAAGCTTTCTTT	CASSPSSLNTEAFF
TRBD1	-	TRBJ2-1	TRBV6-2/TRBV6-3	16	TGTGCCAGCAGCTCCCTGGACAGGGTCTCCTACAATGAGCAGTTCTTC	CASSSLDRVSYNEQFF
TRBD2	few	TRBJ2-7	TRBV5-4	15	TGTGCCAGCAGCTTGGGACTAGCGGAAGCCTACGAGCAGTACTTC	CASSLGLAEAYEQYF
-	-	TRBJ2-7	TRBV20-1	13	TGCAGTGCTAGAGAAGTGGTCGGAGGCGAGCAGTACTTC	CSAREVVGGEQYF
-	many	TRBJ1-1	TRBV6-1	16	TGTGCCAGCAGTTACCACCTCAGAGGGGCTGCCACTGAAGCTTTCTTT	CASSYHLRGAATEAFF
TRBD2	many	TRBJ2-3	TRBV7-9	14	TGTGCCAGCAGCTACTCGGGGAGGGCAGATACGCAGTATTTT	CASSYSGRADTQYF
TRBD2	many	TRBJ2-1	TRBV5-1	18	TGCGCCAGCAGCCCGGAAGGACTAGCGGGAAGATCCTACAATGAGCAGTTCTTC	CASSPEGLAGRSYNEQFF
TRBD1	many	TRBJ1-2	TRBV6-1	14	TGTGCCAGCAACAGGGACAGGGGGCTCATTGGCTACACCTTC	CASNRDRGLIGYTF
-	few	TRBJ1-2	TRBV6-1	13	TGTGCCAGCAGTGACGGAGCGTGGGCAGGCTACACCTTC	CASSDGAWAGYTF
-	few	TRBJ1-6	TRBV11-2	12	TGTGCCAGCCGCCACAATAATTCACCCCTCCACTTT	CASRHNNSPLHF
TRBD1	many	TRBJ2-3	TRBV5-1	15	TGCGCCAGCAGCTTGGGGACAGGGCACACAGATACGCAGTATTTT	CASSLGTGHTDTQYF
-	-	TRBJ2-5	TRBV18	14	TGTGCCAGCTCACCACCCGGCCAGGTGCGGACCCAGTACTTC	CASSPPGQVRTQYF